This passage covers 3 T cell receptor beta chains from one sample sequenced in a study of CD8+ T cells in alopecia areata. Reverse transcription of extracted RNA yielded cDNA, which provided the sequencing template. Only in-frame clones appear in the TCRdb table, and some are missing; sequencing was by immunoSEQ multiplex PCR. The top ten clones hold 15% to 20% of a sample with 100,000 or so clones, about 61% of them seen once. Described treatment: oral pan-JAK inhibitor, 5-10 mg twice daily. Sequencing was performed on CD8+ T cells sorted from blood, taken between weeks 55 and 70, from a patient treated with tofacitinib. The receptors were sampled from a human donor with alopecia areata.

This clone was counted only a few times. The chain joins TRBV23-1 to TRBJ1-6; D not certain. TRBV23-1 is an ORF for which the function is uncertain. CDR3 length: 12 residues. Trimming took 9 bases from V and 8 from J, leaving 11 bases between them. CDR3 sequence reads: CARQRTHSPLHF. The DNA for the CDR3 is TGCGCCAGACAACGGACGCATTCACCCCTCCACTTT.

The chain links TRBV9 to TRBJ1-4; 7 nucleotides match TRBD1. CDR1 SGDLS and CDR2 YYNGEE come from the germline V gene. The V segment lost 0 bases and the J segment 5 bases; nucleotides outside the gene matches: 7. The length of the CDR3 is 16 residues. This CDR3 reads CASSVAAGGENEKLFF. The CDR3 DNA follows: TGTGCCAGCAGCGTAGCGGCAGGGGGTGAAAATGAAAAACTGTTTTTT.

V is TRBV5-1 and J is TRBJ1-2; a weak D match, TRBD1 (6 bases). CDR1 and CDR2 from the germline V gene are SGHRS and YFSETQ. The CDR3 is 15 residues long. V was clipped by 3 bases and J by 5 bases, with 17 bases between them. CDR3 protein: CASSYGRGNNYGYTF. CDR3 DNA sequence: TGCGCCAGCAGCTACGGCAGGGGAAACAATTATGGCTACACCTTC.